Detailed here is one T cell receptor beta chain. Clinical history as reported by participants underpinned cohort assignment. These data belong to a study of blood T cell repertoires in COVID-19. Whole-study context: Some COVID-19 samples were acute and others convalescent; all came from the United States, Italy and Spain.

The CDR3 length is 13 residues. Germline V CDR1 and CDR2: LGHDT, YNNKEL (reference sequence). The V end was cut by 3 bases, the J end by 0 bases, with 5 bases between. Sequenced by immunoSEQ multiplex PCR; TCRdb stores in-frame clones only, minus some. Of around 370,000 clones listed, 70% to 90% are singletons. The genes are TRBV3-1 (or the pseudogene TRBV3-2) and TRBJ1-1; D gene uncertain. Sequencing was performed on PBMCs or T cells enriched from blood (not recorded which). The clonotype was recovered from a woman aged 18-35 years who had recovered from COVID-19. This CDR3 is CASSHLVNTEAFF. The CDR3 bases are TGTGCCAGCAGCCATCTCGTGAACACTGAAGCTTTCTTT.